The next 3 T cell receptor beta chains were all read from a single sample in a study of blood T cell repertoires in COVID-19 (dated by TCRdb to about 2020). The library was produced with the immunoSEQ multiplex PCR assay. In its TCRdb copy, this immuneACCESS table keeps in-frame sequences only and misses some clones. Where compared with another copy, unresolved V genes explain less than half of these, and the others have no known cause. The sample table holds around 200,000 clones, of which around 80% were seen once. The ten largest clones add up to roughly 6.8% of the sample. The sequenced sample consisted of peripheral blood. These receptors all come from a human donor in a cohort sampled during active COVID-19.

The rearrangement uses TRBV6-5 and TRBJ2-7; 8 bases map to TRBD1. CDR1 is MNHEY, CDR2 SVGAGI, per germline. J gave up 3 bases and V 7 bases, and 8 bases lay outside the gene matches. This CDR3 has 14 residues. The CDR3 nucleotides read TGTGCCAGCACCGACAGGGGCTCAGGCTACGAGCAGTACTTC. Protein product: CASTDRGSGYEQYF.

V gene TRBV6-1 combines with J gene TRBJ2-7; 9 nucleotides match TRBD1. The CDR3 has 18 amino acids. Germline values: CDR1 MNHNS, CDR2 SASEGT. The trim removed 2 bases at V and 2 bases at J, leaving 13 bases unmatched. CDR3 sequence reads: CASSERDRVGVVAYEQYF. In DNA, the CDR3 is TGTGCCAGCAGTGAACGGGACAGGGTAGGAGTCGTCGCCTACGAGCAGTACTTC.

The genes are TRBV7-8 and TRBJ1-5; weak D call: TRBD1 (5 bases). Per germline, CDR1 SGHVS and CDR2 FQNEAQ. The CDR3 has 16 residues. The germline V and J ends were trimmed by 1 base and 0 bases, with 10 bases remaining between them. CDR3 sequence reads: CASSLEQVYSNQPQHF. The CDR3 DNA sequence: TGTGCCAGCAGCTTAGAACAGGTTTATAGCAATCAGCCCCAGCATTTT.